These 28 T cell receptor beta chains originate from one sample sequenced in a study of blood T cell repertoires in COVID-19. Clones were read by immunoSEQ multiplex PCR, and TCRdb kept only the in-frame ones, dropping some. Of more than 150,000 clones in the sample, 60% to 80% are singletons; the top ten hold approximately 15%. Sequences were obtained from PBMCs or T cells enriched from blood (not recorded which). Receptors originate from a man in his sixties who had been exposed to COVID-19.

The CDR3 region has the DNA TGTGCCAGCTCGACAGGGTCAGATACGCAGTATTTT. The encoded protein is CASSTGSDTQYF. The chain is built from TRBV9 and TRBJ2-3, with 7 bases aligning to TRBD1. The CDR3 is 12 residues long. The germline V gene encodes CDR1 SGDLS and CDR2 YYNGEE. V was pared by 7 bases and J by 4 bases, with 3 bases of the junction left unmatched.

The rearrangement links TRBV11-3 to TRBJ2-7; no firm D call. The germline V and J ends were trimmed by 1 base and 7 bases, with 11 bases remaining between them. CDR1 and CDR2 (germline): SGHNT, YENEEA. The length of the CDR3 is 13 residues. In DNA form, the CDR3 reads TGTGCCAGCAGCTTAGGACCATTCGGGGAGCAGTACTTC. Protein product: CASSLGPFGEQYF.

This chain connects TRBV3-1 (or the pseudogene TRBV3-2) to TRBJ1-2; D uncertain. Trimming cost V 2 bases and J 2 bases, with 9 bases left between them. Germline V gene sequence: CDR1 LGHDT, CDR2 YNNKEL (reference sequence). CDR3 length: 14 residues. The CDR3 DNA follows: TGTGCCAGCAGCCAACCCGGCGGAAACTATGGCTACACCTTC. Its translation is CASSQPGGNYGYTF.

As concerns this clone: This specimen includes other DNA sequences encoding the same CDR3. CDR3 in amino acids: CASKAGTYEQYF. CDR3 DNA: TGTGCCAGTAAGGCCGGGACCTACGAGCAGTACTTC. The V call is TRBV19, the J call TRBJ2-7; D might be TRBD2 (5 bases). V was clipped by 7 bases and J by 2 bases, with 9 bases between them. Germline V gene sequence: CDR1 LNHDA, CDR2 SQIVND (reference sequence). CDR3 size: 12 residues.

This clone has just a few counts. V gene TRBV5-1 combines with J gene TRBJ2-7, with 9 nucleotides matching TRBD1. Trimming at V came to 0 bases and at J to 4 bases, leaving 5 bases not matched to a gene. CDR3 length: 15 amino acids. Germline lookup yields CDR1 SGHRS and CDR2 YFSETQ. The CDR3 bases are TGCGCCAGCAGCTTGGCCGGGACAGGGTTGTACGAGCAGTACTTC. Its protein product is CASSLAGTGLYEQYF.

A few counts support this clone. The same CDR3 is also encoded by other DNA sequences in this sample. The rearrangement uses TRBV6-5 and TRBJ1-4; D is perhaps TRBD1 (6 bases). Germline lookup yields CDR1 MNHEY and CDR2 SVGAGI. The CDR3 length is 13 residues. Trimming took off 7 bases at V and 4 bases at J, with 10 bases between the two ends. This chain's CDR3 is CASNRQVNEKLFF. CDR3 bases: TGTGCCAGCAACCGACAGGTTAATGAAAAACTGTTTTTT.

The chain recombines TRBV6-4 with TRBJ2-5, with 8 bases matching TRBD2. CDR1 MRHNA and CDR2 SNTAGT come from the germline V gene. CDR3 length: 14 amino acids. After removal of 4 bases from V and 1 base from J, the junction contained 2 bases not matched to a gene. The chain's CDR3 is CASSVTSGQETQYF. In nucleotides, the CDR3 is TGTGCCAGCAGTGTTACTAGCGGCCAAGAGACCCAGTACTTC.

The count of this clone is one. The chain has TRBV30 and TRBJ2-5, with a weak D call TRBD1 (6 bases). Trimming stripped 3 bases from V and 1 base from J, with 15 bases between. Germline CDR1 and CDR2: GTSNPN and SVGIG (reference sequence). The CDR3 runs to 15 residues. The CDR3 coding sequence is TGTGCCTGGAGCCGAAGGGGACACCCCCAAGAGACCCAGTACTTC. This gives the protein CAWSRRGHPQETQYF.

This clone was seen once. This chain connects TRBV28 to TRBJ2-5; 12 bases line up with TRBD2. Germline loops: CDR1 MDHEN, CDR2 SYDVKM. The CDR3 is 16 amino acids. J gave up 9 bases and V 4 bases, and 12 bases lay outside the gene matches. The CDR3 loop is CASSSLAGGRVTAQYF. In DNA, the CDR3 is TGTGCCAGCAGTTCCCTAGCGGGAGGGCGTGTTACGGCCCAGTACTTC.

This rearrangement joins TRBV11-2 to TRBJ1-1, with D uncertain. V lost 5 bases and J lost 0, with 13 bases in between. The germline V gene has CDR1 SGHAT and CDR2 FQNNGV. This CDR3 comprises 15 residues. The CDR3 DNA sequence: TGTGCCAGCAGCACGAGAAAGTCCATGAACACTGAAGCTTTCTTT. Translation gives CASSTRKSMNTEAFF.

This clone was seen just once. V and J are TRBV6-5 and TRBJ1-4; D is undetermined. CDR1 MNHEY and CDR2 SVGAGI come from the germline V gene. Trimming left V 7 bases short and J 0 bases short, with 6 bases between. The CDR3 is 13 residues long. The CDR3 nucleotides read TGTGCCAGCACGTTCCCAACTAATGAAAAACTGTTTTTT. It is translated as CASTFPTNEKLFF.

The gene calls are TRBV5-1 and TRBJ2-3; 7 bases fit TRBD2. The CDR3 is 12 residues long. CDR1 is SGHRS, CDR2 YFSETQ, per germline. The CDR3 sequence is CATSREGDTQYF. The CDR3 nucleotides are TGCGCAACCAGCAGGGAGGGAGATACGCAGTATTTT.

A few counts support this clone. This chain connects TRBV5-6 to TRBJ1-1; no definite D call. CDR1 is SGHDT, CDR2 YYEEEE, per germline. This CDR3 comprises 16 residues. Deletions cut 4 bases from V and 2 bases from J, with 18 bases between. This CDR3 reads CASSASRLVLNTEAFF. The DNA of the CDR3 is TGTGCCAGCAGCGCTTCCCGACTGGTTCTAAACACTGAAGCTTTCTTT.

The CDR3 bases are TGTGCCACCTTAGCGGGAGCGGCCTACAATGAGCAGTTCTTC. This codes for CATLAGAAYNEQFF. The V and J genes are TRBV15 and TRBJ2-1; 9 positions match TRBD2. The CDR3 contains 14 residues. CDR1 and CDR2 (germline): LNHNV, YYDKDF (reference sequence). The ends lost 8 bases at V and 2 bases at J; junction bases unmatched: 4.

The chain carries TRBV11-1 and TRBJ2-2, with D perhaps TRBD2 (6 bases). The CDR3 is 15 amino acids. The V end was cut by 5 bases, the J end by 5 bases, with 15 bases between. Germline CDR1 SGHAT, CDR2 FQDESV (reference sequence). The chain's CDR3 is CASSPGSVGTGELFF. The CDR3 DNA reads TGTGCCAGCAGCCCCGGGAGCGTAGGGACCGGGGAGCTGTTTTTT.

The chain carries TRBV29-1 and TRBJ2-3, with D uncertain. V gave up 7 bases and J gave up 5 bases, with 10 bases separating them. There are 11 residues in the CDR3. Germline lookup yields CDR1 SQVTM and CDR2 ANQGSEA. DNA for the CDR3: TGCAGCGCCGGCCGGGTAGATACGCAGTATTTT. It translates to CSAGRVDTQYF.

The chain combines TRBV4-3 with TRBJ2-3; no clear D. V shed 1 base and J shed 4 bases, with 12 bases lying between them. Germline V gives CDR1 LGHNA, CDR2 YSLEER. The CDR3 is 15 amino acids. CDR3 residues: CASSQGPQSADTQYF. The CDR3 nucleotides are TGCGCCAGCAGCCAAGGGCCCCAAAGCGCAGATACGCAGTATTTT.

The chain's CDR3 is CASSAQLRPREQYF. CDR3 in DNA: TGTGCCAGCTCAGCACAATTGAGGCCACGCGAGCAGTACTTC. This chain links TRBV18 with TRBJ2-7; the D is unclear. The germline V gene encodes CDR1 KGHSH and CDR2 LQKENI. The CDR3 has 14 amino acids. V was cut by 5 bases and J by 6 bases, with 17 bases left in between.

Many counts were recorded for this clone. This sequence joins TRBV19 and TRBJ1-2; maybe TRBD1 (5 bases). The CDR3 covers 15 residues. The V end lost 3 bases, the J end lost 8 bases, and 19 bases lay between the germline ends. CDR1 and CDR2 (germline): LNHDA, SQIVND (reference sequence). Here the CDR3 DNA reads TGTGCCAGTAGTATCTCCCAACGAACCAGGGTCGGCTACACCTTC. The encoded protein is CASSISQRTRVGYTF. The entire variable domain, with the rest obtained from reference TRBV19 and TRBJ1-2, is as follows: DGGITQSPKYLFRKEGQNVTLSCEQNLNHDAMYWYRQDPGQGLRLIYYSQIVNDFQKGDIAEGYSVSREKKESFPLTVTSAQKNPTAFYLCASSISQRTRVGYTFGSGTRLTVV.

J is TRBJ2-3 and V is TRBV29-1, with a tentative D call TRBD1 (7 bases). V dropped 4 bases and J dropped 5 bases, with 19 bases sitting between them. There are 15 residues in the CDR3. Germline CDR1 reads SQVTM; CDR2 reads ANQGSEA. In nucleotides, the CDR3 is TGCAGCGTTGGAGGATTGGCAGGGGGGAGAGATACGCAGTATTTT. Residues: CSVGGLAGGRDTQYF.

The chain combines TRBV29-1 with TRBJ1-1; unclear D gene. Looked up from germline, CDR1 is SQVTM and CDR2 is ANQGSEA. CDR3 size: 13 residues. The CDR3 DNA follows: TGCATGGGCGGGCAGACCTTGAACACTGAAGCTTTCTTT. Its protein product is CMGGQTLNTEAFF.

This chain joins TRBV27 and TRBJ2-7; 14 bases map to TRBD2. V was clipped by 3 bases and J by 6 bases; unmatched bases: 7. The germline V gene has CDR1 MNHEY and CDR2 SMNVEV (reference sequence). The CDR3 consists of 16 residues. DNA of the CDR3: TGTGCCAGCAGTTTTCGGACTAGCGGGAGGCTCCGCGAGCAGTACTTC. Protein: CASSFRTSGRLREQYF.

J is TRBJ1-4 and V is TRBV19, with D hard to call. V lost 4 bases and J lost 5, with 14 bases in between. The CDR3 extends over 15 amino acids. The germline V gene encodes CDR1 LNHDA and CDR2 SQIVND (reference sequence). CDR3: CASSKRAFENEKLFF. CDR3 DNA: TGTGCCAGTAGTAAGCGGGCTTTCGAAAATGAAAAACTGTTTTTT.

The rearrangement joins TRBV28 to TRBJ1-2; the D is unclear. V lost 5 bases and J 4 bases, leaving 14 bases between the germline ends. CDR1 and CDR2 (germline): MDHEN, SYDVKM. The CDR3 extends over 14 amino acids. CDR3 protein: CASSKDQVFYGYTF. As DNA, the CDR3 is TGTGCCAGCAGTAAAGACCAGGTTTTCTATGGCTACACCTTC.

The chain has TRBV5-4 and TRBJ2-1; 8 nucleotides align to TRBD1. CDR3 length: 15 residues. The germline CDR1 and CDR2 sequences are SGHNT and YYREEE (reference sequence). The V and J ends lost 5 bases and 3 bases, in that order; junction bases with no gene match: 7. CDR3 bases: TGTGCCAGCAGAAACGGACAGGGCGTCTACAATGAGCAGTTCTTC. Amino acid sequence: CASRNGQGVYNEQFF.

This clone showed up just once. J is TRBJ2-3 and V is TRBV10-1; D is possibly TRBD2 (6 bases). The germline gives CDR1 WNHNN, CDR2 SYGVQD (reference sequence). This CDR3 spans 14 amino acids. V lost 0 bases, J lost 5 bases, and 9 bases lay in between. The CDR3: CASSESWTKDTQYF. The CDR3 nucleotides read TGCGCCAGCAGTGAGTCCTGGACTAAAGATACGCAGTATTTT.

The count of this clone is one. The V call is TRBV2, the J call TRBJ1-6; tentative D call: TRBD1 (6 bases). The V gene lost 8 bases and the J gene lost 2 bases, with 13 bases spanning the gap. In germline, CDR1 is SNHLY, CDR2 FYNNEI. There are 15 residues in the CDR3. The CDR3 region is CASASGGAYNSPLHF. DNA of the CDR3: TGTGCCAGCGCATCGGGGGGCGCCTATAATTCACCCCTCCACTTT. Complete variable domain (other parts from reference TRBV2 and TRBJ1-6): EPEVTQTPSHQVTQMGQEVILRCVPISNHLYFYWYRQILGQKVEFLVSFYNNEISEKSEIFDDQFSVERPDGSNFTLKIRSTKLEDSAMYFCASASGGAYNSPLHFGNGTRLTVT.

The chain is built from TRBV23-1 and TRBJ1-5, with TRBD1 identical over 9 bases. TRBV23-1 is marked as an open reading frame, function uncertain. Losses at the gene ends were 6 bases for V and 4 bases for J; bases not matched to a gene: 4. This CDR3 is built from 14 residues. The CDR3: CASSPGTGNQPQHF. CDR3 in DNA: TGCGCCAGCAGCCCCGGGACAGGGAATCAGCCCCAGCATTTT.